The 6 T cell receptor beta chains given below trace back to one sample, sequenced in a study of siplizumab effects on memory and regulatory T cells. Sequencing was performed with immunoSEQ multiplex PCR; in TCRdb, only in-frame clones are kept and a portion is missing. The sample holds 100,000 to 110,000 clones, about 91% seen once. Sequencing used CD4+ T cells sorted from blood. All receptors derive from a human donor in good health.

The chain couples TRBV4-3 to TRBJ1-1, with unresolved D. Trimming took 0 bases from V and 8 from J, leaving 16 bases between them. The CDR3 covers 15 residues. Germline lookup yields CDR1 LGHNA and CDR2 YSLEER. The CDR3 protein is CASSQELGFGSEAFF. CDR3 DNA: TGCGCCAGCAGCCAAGAGTTAGGATTTGGGAGCGAAGCTTTCTTT.

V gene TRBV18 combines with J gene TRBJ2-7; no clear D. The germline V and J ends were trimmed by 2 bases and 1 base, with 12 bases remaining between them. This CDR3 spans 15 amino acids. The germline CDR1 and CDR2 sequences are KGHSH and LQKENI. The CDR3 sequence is CASSPGTLSSYEQYF. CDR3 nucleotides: TGTGCCAGCTCACCAGGAACCCTCTCATCCTACGAGCAGTACTTC.

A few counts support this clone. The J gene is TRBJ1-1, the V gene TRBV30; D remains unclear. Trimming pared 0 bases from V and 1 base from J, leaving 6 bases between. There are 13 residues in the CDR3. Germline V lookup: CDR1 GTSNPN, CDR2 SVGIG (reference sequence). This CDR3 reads CAWSVGKNTEAFF. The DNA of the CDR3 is TGTGCCTGGAGTGTAGGGAAGAACACTGAAGCTTTCTTT.

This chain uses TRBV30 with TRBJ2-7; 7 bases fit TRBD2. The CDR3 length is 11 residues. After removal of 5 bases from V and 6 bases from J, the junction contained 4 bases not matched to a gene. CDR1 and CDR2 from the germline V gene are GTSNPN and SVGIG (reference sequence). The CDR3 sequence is CAWRTSTEQYF. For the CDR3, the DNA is TGTGCCTGGCGGACTAGTACCGAGCAGTACTTC. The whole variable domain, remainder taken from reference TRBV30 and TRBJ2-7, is SQTIHQWPATLVQPVGSPLSLECTVEGTSNPNLYWYRQAAGRGLQLLFYSVGIGQISSEVPQNLSASRPQDRQFILSSKKLLLSDSGFYLCAWRTSTEQYFGPGTRLTVT.

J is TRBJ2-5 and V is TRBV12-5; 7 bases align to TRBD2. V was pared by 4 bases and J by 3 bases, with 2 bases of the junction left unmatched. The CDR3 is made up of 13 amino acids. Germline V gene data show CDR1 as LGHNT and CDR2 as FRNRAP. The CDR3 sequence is CASGSGREETQYF. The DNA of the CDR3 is TGTGCTAGTGGTTCTGGGAGGGAAGAGACCCAGTACTTC.

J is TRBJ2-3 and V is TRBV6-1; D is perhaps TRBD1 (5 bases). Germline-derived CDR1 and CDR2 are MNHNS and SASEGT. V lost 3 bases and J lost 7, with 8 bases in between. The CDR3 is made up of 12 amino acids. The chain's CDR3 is CASSDRVNTQYF. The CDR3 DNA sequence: TGTGCCAGCAGTGACAGGGTAAATACGCAGTATTTT.